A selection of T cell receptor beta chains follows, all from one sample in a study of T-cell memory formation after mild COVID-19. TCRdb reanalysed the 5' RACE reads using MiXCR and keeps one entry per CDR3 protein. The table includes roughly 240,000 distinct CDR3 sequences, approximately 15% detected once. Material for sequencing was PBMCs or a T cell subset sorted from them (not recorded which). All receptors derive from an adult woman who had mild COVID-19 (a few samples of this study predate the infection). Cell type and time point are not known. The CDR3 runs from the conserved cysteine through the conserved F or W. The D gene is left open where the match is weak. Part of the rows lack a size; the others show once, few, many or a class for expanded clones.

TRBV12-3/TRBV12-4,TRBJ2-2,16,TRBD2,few,TGTGCCAGCAGCCTAGTGGTAGCGGGACCCACCGGGGAGCTGTTTTTT,CASSLVVAGPTGELFF
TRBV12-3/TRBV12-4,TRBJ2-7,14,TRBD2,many,TGTGCCAGCAGACCGGGACTAGCGGGCTACGAGCAGTACTTC,CASRPGLAGYEQYF
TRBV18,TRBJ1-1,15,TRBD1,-,TGTGCCAGCTCACTCCGGGACAGCTTGAACACTGAAGCTTTCTTT,CASSLRDSLNTEAFF
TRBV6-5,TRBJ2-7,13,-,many,TGTGCCACCAGACCCCCGGGCTCCTACGAGCAGTACTTC,CATRPPGSYEQYF
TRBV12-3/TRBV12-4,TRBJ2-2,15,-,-,TGTGCCAGCAGTTTAATACTAGGTCGACCCGGGGAGCTGTTTTTT,CASSLILGRPGELFF
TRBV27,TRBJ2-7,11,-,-,TGTGCCAGCCGCTCCGTTAGAGAGCAGTACTTC,CASRSVREQYF
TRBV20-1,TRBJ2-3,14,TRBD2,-,TGCAGTGCTTTCACTAGCGGGAGAACAGATACGCAGTATTTT,CSAFTSGRTDTQYF
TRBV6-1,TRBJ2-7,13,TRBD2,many,TGTGCCAGCAGTCGGGAGGGCTCCTACGAGCAGTACTTC,CASSREGSYEQYF
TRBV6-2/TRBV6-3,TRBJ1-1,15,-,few,TGTGCCAGCAGTTACGGGGCAGGACTTGGGACTGAAGCTTTCTTT,CASSYGAGLGTEAFF
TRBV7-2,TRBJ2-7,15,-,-,TGTGCCAGCAGCTTGATGGGCGGTATCAACTACGAGCAGTACTTC,CASSLMGGINYEQYF
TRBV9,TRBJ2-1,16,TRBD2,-,TGTGCCAGCAGCGTGGCCGGGAGGGATTCCTACAATGAGCAGTTCTTC,CASSVAGRDSYNEQFF
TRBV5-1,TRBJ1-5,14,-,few,TGCGCCAGCAGCTTGCAGGCGGAGGGACAGCCCCAGCATTTT,CASSLQAEGQPQHF
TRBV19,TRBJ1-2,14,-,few,TGTGCCAGTAGGAGAGGGGCCGACCCCTTGGGCTACACCTTC,CASRRGADPLGYTF
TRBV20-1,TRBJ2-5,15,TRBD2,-,TGCAGTGTTACCCCGGTAGCGGGACTCCAAGAGACCCAGTACTTC,CSVTPVAGLQETQYF
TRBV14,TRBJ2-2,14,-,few,TGTGCCAGCAGCCAAGAGTCCCTGTCCGGGGAGCTGTTTTTT,CASSQESLSGELFF
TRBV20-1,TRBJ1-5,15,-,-,TGCAGTGCTAGTAGAGAGCGTTACAGTGCCCAGCCCCAGCATTTT,CSASRERYSAQPQHF
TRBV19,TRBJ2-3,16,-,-,TGTGCCAGTAGTATACGAACAGGGAAGAGCACAGATACGCAGTATTTT,CASSIRTGKSTDTQYF
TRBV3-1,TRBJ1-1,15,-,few,TGTGCCAGCAGAAACGGATGGGGGGAGAACACTGAAGCTTTCTTT,CASRNGWGENTEAFF
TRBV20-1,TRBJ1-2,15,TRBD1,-,TGCAGTGCGAGAGGAAGTACAGGGGCGCTGTATGGCTACACCTTC,CSARGSTGALYGYTF
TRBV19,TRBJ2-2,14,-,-,TGTGCCAGTAAGGGCTGGGACCGGGTCGGGGAGCTGTTTTTT,CASKGWDRVGELFF
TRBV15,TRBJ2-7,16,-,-,TGTGCCACCAGCAGAGCTCCGATAGTCAGCTCCTACGAGCAGTACTTC,CATSRAPIVSSYEQYF
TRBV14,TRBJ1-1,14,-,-,TGTGCCAGCAGCCAAGGACTAATGAACACTGAAGCTTTCTTT,CASSQGLMNTEAFF